A single TCR beta chain is shown here with its context. This clonotype occurred a few times. Its specific antigen is unknown. It has no much larger one-base neighbor in the sample; base qualities were not kept. The data originate from a study of T-cell reconstitution after alpha-beta-depleted transplantation in children (TCRdb year 2016). A note on the overall study: The study quantitatively tracked T-cell immune reconstitution after TCRalphabeta/CD19-depleted allogeneic hematopoietic cell transplantation in children using TCR repertoire profiling. General study outcomes and caveats: In some patients, the high TCRbeta diversity seen at day 60 was put down to recipient T cells and intrathymic progenitors that had survived conditioning. The apparently early alphabetaT-cell count recovery about two months after transplant was reportedly dependent on only several hundred rapidly expanded clones derived from non-depleted graft cells. Hyperexpanded clone frequencies declined over subsequent months; after one year, T-cell counts and TCRbeta diversity were mostly attributed to newly produced T cells.

The label giving this sample's treatment or condition can be read as: allogeneic hematopoietic cell transplantation with graft depleted of TCRalphabeta T cells and CD19 B cells. The children who served as transplant recipients had been given grafts of TCRalphabeta/CD19-depleted allogeneic hematopoietic cells. V and J lose 1 base and 4 bases, and a span of 7 bases separates them. Including cysteine and phenylalanine, the CDR3 has 13 amino acids. Only CDR3 DNA is held: 39 bases, read in frame from base 1. Reading the germline V gene gives CDR1 MGHRA and CDR2 YSYEKL. The method behind the library was PCR. The listed sequencing device is Illumina HiSeq 2500. Molecular barcoding was employed in the preparation of TCR libraries, with unique molecular identifiers being used to normalize TCRbeta repertoire quantification. TCRdb cleaned the public reads at Q25 with fastp, built clones with MiXCR and kept in-frame beta chains. Every entry covers one CDR3 protein and lists the most common genes and DNA from its rows. The sample records 200,000 to 250,000 distinct CDR3 sequences, approximately 24% of which are singletons. The ten largest clones add up to about 4.8% of the sample.

The material was PBMCs, mostly from graft donor cells, obtained 360 days after TCRalphabeta/CD19-depleted stem cell transplant. This sequence uses TRBV4-1 and TRBJ1-2; there is no confident call for the D gene. This receptor was identified in a female patient aged 2-9 years who had a stem cell transplant for congenital amegakaryocytic thrombocytopenia, so the T cells may come from the graft donor. The base sequence is TGCGCCAGCAGCCAAGTTATGGGCTATGGCTACACCTTC. Translated, this is CASSQVMGYGYTF.